These 3 T cell receptor beta chains were sequenced from one sample in a study of blood T cells in healthy people across ages. Next came a second PCR, run for about 7 to 12 cycles, which used a sample-barcoded 5' primer along with a J-beta primer mix. One entry per CDR3 protein results from TCRdb running MiXCR on the 5' RACE reads. The sample has some 1.5 million distinct CDR3 sequences, roughly 27% seen once; the top ten hold around 7.7%. Sequencing was performed on blood. The source is a woman aged 30 to 39 in good health.

The chain links TRBV9 to TRBJ1-2, with D possibly matching TRBD1 (5 bases). The CDR3 runs 14 residues. Germline loops: CDR1 SGDLS, CDR2 YYNGEE. Trimming left V 2 bases short and J 1 base short, with 9 bases between. CDR3 sequence: CASSVGHLNYGYTF. CDR3 coding DNA: TGTGCCAGCAGCGTCGGACACCTTAACTATGGCTACACCTTC.

V gene TRBV7-2 combines with J gene TRBJ2-7; the D gene is possibly TRBD2 (7 bases). The closer fit of TRBJ2-5 to the DNA end suggests the J call may be wrong. Per the germline V gene, CDR1 is SGHTA and CDR2 is FQGNSA. The CDR3 sequence is 15 residues long. In nucleotides, the CDR3 is TGTGCCAGCAGCGGCCCTCGGGGGGCCTTGGAGACCCAGTACTTC. Protein product: CASSGPRGALETQYF.

This clonotype appeared a few times. The chain uses TRBV20-1 and TRBJ1-2; D is undetermined. V was trimmed by 3 bases and J by 5 bases, leaving 7 bases between them. This CDR3 spans 11 amino acids. Germline values: CDR1 DFQATT, CDR2 SNEGSKA (reference sequence). In nucleotides, the CDR3 is TGCAGTGCTAGTCAGCTTTATGGCTACACCTTC. As protein: CSASQLYGYTF.